This record concerns one TCR beta chain sequence. This sample is drawn from a study of blood T cell repertoires in COVID-19. Study as a whole: The analysed material was cDNA or gDNA that came from T cells, B-cell-depleted T cells, or PBMCs.

In the study's own analysis: Reference gene primer amplification in the assay estimated nucleated cell counts. Measured with immunoSEQ multiplex PCR; TCRdb has only the in-frame clones, and not every one. V and J calls and clone size come straight from that table; D and trimming were deduced from the DNA. The sample holds roughly 250,000 clones; about 86% are singletons and the top ten take around a sixth. J was trimmed by 3 bases and V by 5 bases; bases with no gene match: 12. The CDR3 covers 16 residues. The V gene's germline CDR1 is SEHNR and CDR2 FQNEAQ (reference sequence). The specimen sequenced was peripheral blood. The chain has TRBV7-9 and TRBJ2-7, with 8 bases matching TRBD2. The receptor was isolated from a person aged 65 to 79 with COVID-19, enrolled during active disease. In DNA form, the CDR3 reads TGTGCCAGCAGCCCCCCCGGGAGCGGGAGATTCTACGAGCAGTACTTC. Translating it yields CASSPPGSGRFYEQYF. Combining the CDR3 with reference TRBV7-9 and TRBJ2-7 gives the whole variable domain DTGVSQNPRHKITKRGQNVTFRCDPISEHNRLYWYRQTLGQGPEFLTYFQNEAQLEKSRLLSDRFSAERPKGSFSTLEIQRTEQGDSAMYLCASSPPGSGRFYEQYFGPGTRLTVT.